One and the same sample provided the 9 T cell receptor beta chains below, sequenced in a study of breast tumors, draining lymph nodes, adjacent tissues. TCRdb recomputed calls from the multiplex PCR reads with MiXCR, one row per CDR3 protein. The top ten hold roughly 19% of the sample, which has just under 65,000 distinct CDR3 sequences, 45% to 65% seen once. The specimen sequenced was breast tumor tissue. The source of these receptors is a female donor with breast cancer. Some clones in this sample may be carry-over from other donors' samples.

This clonotype was counted at least ten times. The genes are TRBV11-2 and TRBJ1-2; 7 bases align to TRBD1. V lost 6 bases, J lost 4 bases, and 8 bases stayed unmatched. Per the germline V gene, CDR1 is SGHAT and CDR2 is FQNNGV. The CDR3 runs to 14 residues. Here the CDR3 reads CASRQPGGSYGYTF. CDR3 nucleotide sequence: TGTGCCAGCAGACAACCAGGGGGTAGCTATGGCTACACCTTC.

This clonotype appeared many times. The chain links TRBV19 to TRBJ1-4; 9 positions match TRBD1. V lost 9 bases, J lost 5 bases, and 4 bases stayed unmatched. The CDR3 loop spans 13 amino acids. Germline V gene data show CDR1 as LNHDA and CDR2 as SQIVND (reference sequence). The CDR3 DNA reads TGTGCCAGCTCGGACAGGGGAAATGAAAAACTGTTTTTT. It encodes CASSDRGNEKLFF.

The chain uses TRBV6-4 and TRBJ2-5; D may be TRBD2 (6 bases). V was clipped by 4 bases and J by 7 bases, with 13 bases between them. The germline CDR1 and CDR2 sequences are MRHNA and SNTAGT. CDR3 length: 13 residues. Here the CDR3 reads CASSGSGSGTQYF. CDR3 nucleotide sequence: TGTGCCAGCAGTGGGAGCGGGTCTGGGACCCAGTACTTC.

The CDR3 protein is CASSPSRGDEQYF. CDR3 DNA sequence: TGCGCCAGCAGCCCGAGCCGAGGGGACGAGCAGTACTTC. The genes are TRBV4-3 and TRBJ2-7; D could derive from TRBD1 or TRBD2 (5 bases each). V was clipped by 4 bases and J by 5 bases, with 12 bases between them. Germline V lookup: CDR1 LGHNA, CDR2 YSLEER. CDR3 size: 13 residues.

V gene TRBV5-5 combines with J gene TRBJ1-6; TRBD1 matches at 7 bases. Germline V gene sequence: CDR1 SGHKS, CDR2 YYEKEE (reference sequence). With V trimmed by 4 bases and J by 5 bases, 9 bases remained unmatched. There are 16 residues in the CDR3. The CDR3 here is CASSQDRAGNNSPLHF. In DNA, the CDR3 is TGTGCCAGCAGCCAAGACAGGGCTGGAAATAATTCACCCCTCCACTTT.

CDR3 loop: CASYPRAGGHSSYEQYF. The DNA for the CDR3 is TGTGCCAGCTACCCTAGGGCGGGAGGACATTCCTCTTACGAGCAGTACTTC. This chain uses TRBV6-2 or TRBV6-3 with TRBJ2-7, with 8 bases that match TRBD2. Germline CDR1 reads MNHEY; CDR2 reads SVGEGT. The CDR3 is 17 residues long. J was trimmed by 4 bases and V by 8 bases; bases with no gene match: 19.

At least ten counts were recorded for this clonotype. This clone may be a read error of a much larger clone one base away. This chain connects TRBV11-2 to TRBJ2-7, with TRBD2 matching over 7 bases. Germline values: CDR1 SGHAT, CDR2 FQNNGV. The CDR3 is 16 residues long. The J segment lost 5 bases and the V segment lost 5 bases, leaving 15 bases of the junction unmatched. CDR3 protein: CASSLIGSAGDDEQYF. The CDR3 bases are TGTGCCAGCAGCCTCATAGGGAGTGCGGGGGACGACGAGCAGTACTTC. The full variable domain, in which reference TRBV11-2 and TRBJ2-7 provide the parts outside the CDR3, is EAGVAQSPRYKIIEKRQSVAFWCNPISGHATLYWYQQILGQGPKLLIQFQNNGVVDDSQLPKDRFSAERLKGVDSTLKIQPAKLEDSAVYLCASSLIGSAGDDEQYFGPGTRLTVT.

V is TRBV20-1 and J is TRBJ2-7; unclear D gene. The germline V and J ends were trimmed by 6 bases and 3 bases, with 12 bases remaining between them. Germline values: CDR1 DFQATT, CDR2 SNEGSKA (reference sequence). The CDR3 consists of 12 residues. The CDR3, as DNA: TGCAGTGCAAAAGGACGGTTCTACGAGCAGTACTTC. Protein: CSAKGRFYEQYF.

This clonotype was detected ten times or more. The J gene is TRBJ2-2, the V gene TRBV12-3 or TRBV12-4, with D perhaps matching TRBD1 (5 bases). Trimming cost V 6 bases and J 2 bases, with 7 bases left between them. The CDR3 spans 13 residues. CDR3 in amino acids: CASSDSNTGELFF. In nucleotides, the CDR3 is TGTGCCAGCAGCGACAGTAACACCGGGGAGCTGTTTTTT.